This TCR beta chain was sequenced for a study of T cell responses to AZD1222 COVID-19 vaccine. The V end was cut by 6 bases, the J end by 4 bases, with 18 bases between. Per the germline V gene, CDR1 is SGHAT and CDR2 is FQNNGV. This CDR3 has 16 amino acids. Profiling relied on immunoSEQ multiplex PCR, and the TCRdb table lists in-frame clones only, not all of them. This sample carries approximately 140,000 clones, about 91% of them seen once, and the ten largest clones take roughly 16%. The chain carries TRBV11-2 and TRBJ1-4; a possible D gene is TRBD1 (6 bases). The sequence was collected from an adult in good health. The sequences come from peripheral blood, collected on day 0 of AZD1222 vaccination. The CDR3 loop is CASSQPGGVNNEKLFF. The DNA for the CDR3 is TGTGCCAGCAGTCAACCTGGGGGCGTGAATAATGAAAAACTGTTTTTT. Filled out from reference TRBV11-2 and TRBJ1-4, the complete variable domain reads EAGVAQSPRYKIIEKRQSVAFWCNPISGHATLYWYQQILGQGPKLLIQFQNNGVVDDSQLPKDRFSAERLKGVDSTLKIQPAKLEDSAVYLCASSQPGGVNNEKLFFGSGTQLSVL.